This T cell receptor (beta chain) was sequenced in a study of beta chain features in type 1 diabetes. General study findings and limits: Among all four CD4+ subsets, Type 1 diabetes patients had TCRB CDR3s that were moderately but significantly shorter. Relative to healthy donors, patients appeared to have naive, central memory and Treg TCRB repertoires that were more similar.

This clone came up a few times. Its antigen remains unidentified. The CDR3 covers 14 residues. Germline V gives CDR1 MGHDK, CDR2 SYGVNS. Trimming removed 9 bases from V and 0 bases from J, with 11 bases in between. The sequenced template was cDNA made from the entire isolated RNA. TCRdb's table, derived via immunoSEQ multiplex PCR, lists solely in-frame clones and lacks some. This table holds about 47,000 clones, around 40% found once. The sequenced material came from stem cell memory CD4+ T cells from blood. The TCR sequence derives from a man between 25 and 39 years old with type 1 diabetes. This chain links TRBV25-1 with TRBJ2-2; perhaps TRBD1 as D (5 bases). The CDR3 region is CASTNRPNTGELFF. The CDR3 region has the DNA TGTGCCAGTACCAACAGGCCGAACACCGGGGAGCTGTTTTTT. Together with reference TRBV25-1 and TRBJ2-2, the CDR3 gives the full variable domain: EADIYQTPRYLVIGTGKKITLECSQTMGHDKMYWYQQDPGMELHLIHYSYGVNSTEKGDLSSESTVSRIRTEHFPLTLESARPSHTSQYLCASTNRPNTGELFFGEGSRLTVL.